This T cell receptor beta chain derives from a study of T cells after posttransplantation cyclophosphamide. The study, taken as a whole, reports: Blood and skin or GI T cell repertoires showed limited TRB overlap.

Comments on this clone: Its antigen remains unidentified.

The V gene's germline CDR1 is SGDLS and CDR2 YYNGEE. The CDR3 consists of 12 residues. V was clipped by 0 bases and J by 5 bases, with 6 bases between them. Measured with immunoSEQ multiplex PCR; TCRdb has only the in-frame clones, and not every one. The sample consists of 5,500 to 7,500 clones, around nine tenths of them appearing once. Busulfan-fludarabine conditioning, marrow transplant, and cyclophosphamide on days +3 and +4 were administered. Sequencing was performed on CD8+ T cells sorted from blood, taken after allogeneic stem cell transplant with posttransplant cyclophosphamide. This receptor was obtained from a male patient in his sixties or seventies who received an allogeneic stem cell transplant from a related donor and was CMV-positive. Some of the T cells might come from the graft donor. The chain links TRBV9 to TRBJ2-7, with a weak D call TRBD1 (5 bases). The CDR3 region is CASSVGTNEQYF. CDR3 in DNA: TGTGCCAGCAGCGTAGGGACAAACGAGCAGTACTTC.